This TCR beta chain was sequenced for a study of shared clonotypes between healthy human individuals. Across the whole study: Samples came from a couple of female and a few male donors aged 18 to 49. Overall study results and limits: Rarefaction analysis demonstrated incomplete sorted-subset sequencing notwithstanding large depth.

The donor cohort consisted entirely of Caucasian adults residing in Nashville, Tennessee. The table came from immunoSEQ multiplex PCR; TCRdb's copy has only in-frame clones and leaves some out. The sample lists some 2,400,000 clones, around 95% occurring once. A remark on this clone: Its antigen is unknown.

The ends were cut back, 4 bases at V and 5 bases at J, with 12 bases in the middle. The CDR3 totals 13 residues. Per germline, CDR1 SGDLS and CDR2 YYNGEE. The sample consisted of naive CD4+ T cells sorted from blood. The subset is: CD45RA+ positively selected. The source is a man between 18 and 29 years old in good health. The chain has TRBV9 and TRBJ2-5; the D is unclear. The CDR3 is CASSPIVAETQYF. As DNA, the CDR3 is TGTGCCAGCAGCCCTATAGTTGCGGAGACCCAGTACTTC. The whole variable domain, filled in from reference TRBV9 and TRBJ2-5, reads DSGVTQTPKHLITATGQRVTLRCSPRSGDLSVYWYQQSLDQGLQFLIQYYNGEERAKGNILERFSAQQFPDLHSELNLSSLELGDSALYFCASSPIVAETQYFGPGTRLLVL.